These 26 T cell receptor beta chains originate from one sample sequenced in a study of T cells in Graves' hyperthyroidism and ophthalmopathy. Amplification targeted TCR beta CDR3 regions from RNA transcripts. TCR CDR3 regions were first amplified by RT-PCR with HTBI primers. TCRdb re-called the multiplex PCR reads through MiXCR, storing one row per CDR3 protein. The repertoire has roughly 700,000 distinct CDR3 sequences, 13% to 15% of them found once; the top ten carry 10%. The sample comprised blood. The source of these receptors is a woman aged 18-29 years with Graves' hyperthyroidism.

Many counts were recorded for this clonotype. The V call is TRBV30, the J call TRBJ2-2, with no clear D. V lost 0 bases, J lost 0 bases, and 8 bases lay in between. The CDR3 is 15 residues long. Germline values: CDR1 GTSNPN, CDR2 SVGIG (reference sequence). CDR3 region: CAWSVENANTGELFF. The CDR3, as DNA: TGTGCCTGGAGTGTGGAGAACGCGAACACCGGGGAGCTGTTTTTT.

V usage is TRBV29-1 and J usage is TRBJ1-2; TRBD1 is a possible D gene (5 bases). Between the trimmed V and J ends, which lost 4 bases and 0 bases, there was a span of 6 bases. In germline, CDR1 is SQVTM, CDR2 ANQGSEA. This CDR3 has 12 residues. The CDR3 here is CSVGGANYGYTF. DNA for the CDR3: TGCAGCGTTGGAGGGGCTAACTATGGCTACACCTTC.

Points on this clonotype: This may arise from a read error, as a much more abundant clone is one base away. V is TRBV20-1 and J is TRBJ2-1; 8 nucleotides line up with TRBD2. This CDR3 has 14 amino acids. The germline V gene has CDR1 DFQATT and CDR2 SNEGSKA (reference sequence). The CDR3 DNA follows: TGCAGTGCTCCCCTGAGCGGGAGAAACGATGAGCAGCTCTTC. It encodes CSAPLSGRNDEQLF.

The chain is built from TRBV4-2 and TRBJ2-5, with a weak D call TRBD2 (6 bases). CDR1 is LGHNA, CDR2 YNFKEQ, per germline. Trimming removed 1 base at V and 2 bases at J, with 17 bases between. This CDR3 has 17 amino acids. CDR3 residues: CASSQVKGSGGQETQYF. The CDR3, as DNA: TGTGCCAGCAGCCAAGTAAAGGGCAGTGGGGGGCAAGAGACCCAGTACTTC.

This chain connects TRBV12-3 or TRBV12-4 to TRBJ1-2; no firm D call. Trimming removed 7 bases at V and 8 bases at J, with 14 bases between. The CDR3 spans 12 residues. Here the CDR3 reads CASTRSVGGYTF. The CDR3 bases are TGTGCCAGCACTCGCTCGGTCGGGGGCTACACCTTC.

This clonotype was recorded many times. The CDR3 reads CASSFQGSDEQFF. As DNA, the CDR3 is TGTGCCAGCAGCTTCCAGGGTTCCGATGAGCAGTTCTTC. The chain couples TRBV7-6 to TRBJ2-1, with a tentative D call TRBD1 (5 bases). Germline V gene sequence: CDR1 SGHVS, CDR2 FNYEAQ. This CDR3 is 13 amino acids long. Trimming stripped 3 bases from V and 8 bases from J, with 11 bases between.

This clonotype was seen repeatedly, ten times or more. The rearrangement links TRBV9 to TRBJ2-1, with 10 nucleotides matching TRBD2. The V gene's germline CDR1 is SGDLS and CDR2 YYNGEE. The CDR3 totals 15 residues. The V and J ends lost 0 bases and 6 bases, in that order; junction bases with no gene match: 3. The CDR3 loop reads CASSVELAGSNEQFF. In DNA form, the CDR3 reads TGTGCCAGCAGCGTAGAACTAGCGGGAAGCAATGAGCAGTTCTTC.

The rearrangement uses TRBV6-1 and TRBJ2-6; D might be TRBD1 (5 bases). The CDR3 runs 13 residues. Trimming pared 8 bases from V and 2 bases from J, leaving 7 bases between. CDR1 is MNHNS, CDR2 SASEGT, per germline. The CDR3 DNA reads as TGTGCCAGCGGCAGGGCTGGGGCCAACGTCCTGACTTTC. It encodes CASGRAGANVLTF.

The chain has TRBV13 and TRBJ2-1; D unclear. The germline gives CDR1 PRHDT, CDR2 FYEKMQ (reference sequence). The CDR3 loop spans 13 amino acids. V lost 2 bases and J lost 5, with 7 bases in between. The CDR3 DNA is TGTGCCAGCAGCTTAAGGACGGACAATGAGCAGTTCTTC. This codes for CASSLRTDNEQFF.

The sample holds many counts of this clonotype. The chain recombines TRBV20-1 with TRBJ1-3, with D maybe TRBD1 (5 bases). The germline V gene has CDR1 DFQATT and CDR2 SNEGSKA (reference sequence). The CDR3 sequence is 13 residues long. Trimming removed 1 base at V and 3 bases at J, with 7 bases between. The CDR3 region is CSARGRVGNTIYF. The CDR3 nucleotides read TGCAGTGCTAGAGGCAGGGTTGGAAACACCATATATTTT.

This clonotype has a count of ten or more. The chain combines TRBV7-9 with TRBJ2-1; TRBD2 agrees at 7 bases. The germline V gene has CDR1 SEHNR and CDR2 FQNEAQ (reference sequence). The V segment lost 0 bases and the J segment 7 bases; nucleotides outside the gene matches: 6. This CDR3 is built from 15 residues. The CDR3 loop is CASSLAPGGGNEQFF. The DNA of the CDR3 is TGTGCCAGCAGCTTAGCGCCCGGGGGAGGGAATGAGCAGTTCTTC.

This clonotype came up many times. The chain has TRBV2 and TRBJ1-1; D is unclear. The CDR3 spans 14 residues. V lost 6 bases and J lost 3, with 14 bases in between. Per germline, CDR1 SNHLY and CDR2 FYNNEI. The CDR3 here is CASRARGGDTEAFF. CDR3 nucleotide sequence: TGTGCCAGCAGGGCGCGGGGAGGAGACACTGAAGCTTTCTTT.

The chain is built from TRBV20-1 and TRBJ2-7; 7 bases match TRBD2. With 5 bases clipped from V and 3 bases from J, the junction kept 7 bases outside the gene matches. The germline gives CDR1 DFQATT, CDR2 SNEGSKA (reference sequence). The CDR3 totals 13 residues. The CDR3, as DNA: TGCAGTGCTCAACTGGCGGGAGTCTACGAGCAGTACTTC. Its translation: CSAQLAGVYEQYF.

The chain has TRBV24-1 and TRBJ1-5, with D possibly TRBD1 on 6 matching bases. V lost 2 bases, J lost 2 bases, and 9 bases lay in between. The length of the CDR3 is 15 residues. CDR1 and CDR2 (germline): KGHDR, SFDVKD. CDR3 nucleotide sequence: TGTGCCACCAGTGATTCCGACAGGTGCAATCAGCCCCAGCATTTT. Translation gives CATSDSDRCNQPQHF.

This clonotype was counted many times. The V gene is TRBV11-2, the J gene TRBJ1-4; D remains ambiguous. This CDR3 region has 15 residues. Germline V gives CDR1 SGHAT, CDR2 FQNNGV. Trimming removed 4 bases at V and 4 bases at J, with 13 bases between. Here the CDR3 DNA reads TGTGCCAGCAGCTCGAGTCCCGGACTTAATGAAAAACTGTTTTTT. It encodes CASSSSPGLNEKLFF.

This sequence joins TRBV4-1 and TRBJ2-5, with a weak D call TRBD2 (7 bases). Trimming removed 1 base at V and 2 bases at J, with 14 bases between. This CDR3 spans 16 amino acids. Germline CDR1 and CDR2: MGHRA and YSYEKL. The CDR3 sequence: CASSQGLGGGQETQYF. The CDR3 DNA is TGCGCCAGCAGCCAAGGTCTAGGGGGAGGGCAAGAGACCCAGTACTTC.

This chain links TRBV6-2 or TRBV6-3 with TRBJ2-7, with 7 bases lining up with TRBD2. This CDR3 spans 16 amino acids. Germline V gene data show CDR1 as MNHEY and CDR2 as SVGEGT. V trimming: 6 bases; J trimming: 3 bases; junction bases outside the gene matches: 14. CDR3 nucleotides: TGTGCCAGCAGCGGACTAGAGAGAGCCGGAGACTACGAGCAGTACTTC. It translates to CASSGLERAGDYEQYF.

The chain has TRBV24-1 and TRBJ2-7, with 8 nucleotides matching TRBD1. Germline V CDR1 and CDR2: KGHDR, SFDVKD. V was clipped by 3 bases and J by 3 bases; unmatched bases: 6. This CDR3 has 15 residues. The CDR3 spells CATSDGQGRGYEQYF. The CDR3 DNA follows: TGTGCCACCAGTGATGGACAGGGTAGGGGCTACGAGCAGTACTTC.

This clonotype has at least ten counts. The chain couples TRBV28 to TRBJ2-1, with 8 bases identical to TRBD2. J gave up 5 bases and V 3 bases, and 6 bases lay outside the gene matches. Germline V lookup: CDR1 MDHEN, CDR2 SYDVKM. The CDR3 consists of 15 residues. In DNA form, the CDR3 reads TGTGCCAGCAGTTTTGGGCAGCGGGAGAACAATGAGCAGTTCTTC. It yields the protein CASSFGQRENNEQFF.

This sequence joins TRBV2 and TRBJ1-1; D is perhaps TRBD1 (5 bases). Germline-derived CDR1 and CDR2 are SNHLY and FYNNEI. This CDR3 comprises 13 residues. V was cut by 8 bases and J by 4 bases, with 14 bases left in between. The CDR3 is CASGANGVTEAFF. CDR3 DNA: TGTGCCAGCGGGGCTAATGGGGTCACTGAAGCTTTCTTT.

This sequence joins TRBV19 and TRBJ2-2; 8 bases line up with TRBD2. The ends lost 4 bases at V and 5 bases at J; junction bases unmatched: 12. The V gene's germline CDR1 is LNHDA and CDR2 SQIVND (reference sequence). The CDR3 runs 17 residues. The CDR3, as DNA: TGTGCCAGTAGTAAGCGGGGGTCCGTTCCTTTAACCGGGGAGCTGTTTTTT. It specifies CASSKRGSVPLTGELFF.

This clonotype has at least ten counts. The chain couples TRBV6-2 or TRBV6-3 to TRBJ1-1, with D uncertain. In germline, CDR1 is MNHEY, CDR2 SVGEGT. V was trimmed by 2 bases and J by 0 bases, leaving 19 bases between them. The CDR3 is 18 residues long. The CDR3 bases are TGTGCCAGCAGTTACAGCCCGGACGGAATGAGAGTGAACACTGAAGCTTTCTTT. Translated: CASSYSPDGMRVNTEAFF.

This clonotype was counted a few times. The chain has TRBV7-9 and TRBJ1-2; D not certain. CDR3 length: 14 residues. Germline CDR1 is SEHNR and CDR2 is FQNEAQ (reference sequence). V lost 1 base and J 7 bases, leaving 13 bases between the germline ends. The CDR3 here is CASSLGGYTAGYTF. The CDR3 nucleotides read TGTGCCAGCAGCTTAGGAGGGTACACCGCTGGCTACACCTTC.

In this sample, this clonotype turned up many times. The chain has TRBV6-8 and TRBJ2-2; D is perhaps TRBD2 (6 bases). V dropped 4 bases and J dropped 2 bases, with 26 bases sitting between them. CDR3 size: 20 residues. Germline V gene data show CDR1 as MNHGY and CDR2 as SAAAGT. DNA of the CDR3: TGTGCCAGCAGTTCCCCGGGACTCAAAACTTGGGAACTAAACACCGGGGAGCTGTTTTTT. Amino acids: CASSSPGLKTWELNTGELFF.

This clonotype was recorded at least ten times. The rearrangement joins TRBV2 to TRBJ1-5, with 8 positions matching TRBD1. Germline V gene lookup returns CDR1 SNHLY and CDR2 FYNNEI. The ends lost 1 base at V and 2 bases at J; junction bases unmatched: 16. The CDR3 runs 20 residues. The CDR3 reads CASSEGGPGQASGGNQPQHF. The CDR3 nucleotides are TGTGCCAGCAGTGAAGGAGGACCGGGACAGGCCTCGGGGGGCAATCAGCCCCAGCATTTT.

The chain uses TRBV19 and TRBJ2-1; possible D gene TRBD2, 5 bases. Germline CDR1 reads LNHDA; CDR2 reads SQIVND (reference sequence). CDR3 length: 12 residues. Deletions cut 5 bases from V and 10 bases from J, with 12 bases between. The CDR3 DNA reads TGTGCCAGTAGTTTTCAGTCGGGAGAGCAGTTCTTC. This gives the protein CASSFQSGEQFF.